The 14 T cell receptor beta chains below were found in one sample sequenced in a study of cytomegalovirus exposure and HLA in healthy donors. Amplification used 60 Vbeta primers and 13 Jbeta primers. The method was immunoSEQ multiplex PCR; TCRdb's version includes in-frame clones alone and lacks a portion of them. The data contain 20,000 to 30,000 clones, 75% to 80% of them singletons. Material: PBMCs. These receptors were collected from a male donor in good health and CMV-seronegative.

The chain recombines TRBV5-4 with TRBJ1-1, with D possibly matching TRBD1 (5 bases). Trimming removed 4 bases from V and 4 bases from J, with 8 bases in between. CDR1 is SGHNT, CDR2 YYREEE, per germline (reference sequence). This CDR3 contains 12 residues. The CDR3 loop reads CASSTDSTEAFF. The CDR3 DNA sequence: TGTGCCAGCAGCACCGACAGCACTGAAGCTTTCTTT. Looking up the rest from reference TRBV5-4 and TRBJ1-1 gives the full variable domain: ETGVTQSPTHLIKTRGQQVTLRCSSQSGHNTVSWYQQALGQGPQFIFQYYREEENGRGNFPPRFSGLQFPNYSSELNVNALELDDSALYLCASSTDSTEAFFGQGTRLTVV.

The table lists this clone with a few counts. V usage is TRBV27 and J usage is TRBJ1-4; a weak D match, TRBD1 (5 bases). Germline V lookup: CDR1 MNHEY, CDR2 SMNVEV (reference sequence). The CDR3 contains 15 residues. V lost 0 bases and J lost 7, with 12 bases in between. The CDR3 region is CASSLSGGTLEKLFF. The CDR3 DNA reads as TGTGCCAGCAGTTTATCGGGGGGAACCCTTGAAAAACTGTTTTTT.

The chain employs TRBV7-3 and TRBJ2-3, with TRBD2 identical over 8 bases. This CDR3 spans 15 amino acids. Germline trimming cut 1 base from V and 3 bases from J; bases unmatched to any gene: 3. Germline V gene lookup returns CDR1 SGHTA and CDR2 FQGTGA. The chain's CDR3 is CASSLRSGGTDTQYF. The CDR3, as DNA: TGTGCCAGCAGCTTAAGGTCGGGGGGGACAGATACGCAGTATTTT.

This rearrangement joins TRBV2 to TRBJ2-1; no firm D call. Germline CDR1 SNHLY, CDR2 FYNNEI. V was clipped by 7 bases and J by 5 bases, with 12 bases between them. The CDR3 runs 13 residues. CDR3 in DNA: TGTGCCAGCATCAAAGACTGGGACAATGAGCAGTTCTTC. Amino acid sequence: CASIKDWDNEQFF.

The rearrangement links TRBV9 to TRBJ2-7; TRBD2 matches at 13 bases. Germline V gene data show CDR1 as SGDLS and CDR2 as YYNGEE. CDR3 length: 15 amino acids. The V and J ends lost 9 bases and 4 bases, in that order; junction bases with no gene match: 10. In nucleotides, the CDR3 is TGTGCCACCGGAACCGGGACTAGCGGGGCTTACGAGCAGTACTTC. It yields the protein CATGTGTSGAYEQYF.

The V call is TRBV6-6, the J call TRBJ2-3; maybe TRBD2 (6 bases). V was cut by 6 bases and J by 1 base, with 8 bases left in between. This CDR3 region has 13 residues. Germline lookup yields CDR1 MNHNY and CDR2 SVGAGI (reference sequence). CDR3 sequence reads: CASSASGTDTQYF. DNA of the CDR3: TGTGCCAGCAGCGCTAGCGGCACAGATACGCAGTATTTT.

The chain joins TRBV4-3 to TRBJ1-3; TRBD1 is a possible D gene (6 bases). The CDR3 consists of 16 residues. Germline V gene lookup returns CDR1 LGHNA and CDR2 YSLEER. V was trimmed by 0 bases and J by 2 bases, leaving 11 bases between them. CDR3 sequence reads: CASSQDISGAGNTIYF. The DNA for the CDR3 is TGCGCCAGCAGCCAAGATATATCAGGGGCTGGAAACACCATATATTTT.

The chain couples TRBV19 to TRBJ2-3; 9 bases are shared with TRBD2. CDR1 LNHDA and CDR2 SQIVND come from the germline V gene (reference sequence). The CDR3 runs to 17 residues. Losses at the gene ends were 5 bases for V and 1 base for J; bases not matched to a gene: 10. The CDR3 sequence: CASSPRLAGSGTDTQYF. CDR3 nucleotide sequence: TGTGCCAGTAGTCCGCGGCTAGCGGGGTCTGGCACAGATACGCAGTATTTT.

The rearrangement uses TRBV28 and TRBJ2-5, with D perhaps TRBD1 (6 bases). Germline lookup yields CDR1 MDHEN and CDR2 SYDVKM. The CDR3 runs 16 residues. The germline V and J ends were trimmed by 5 bases and 1 base, with 17 bases remaining between them. DNA of the CDR3: TGTGCCAGCAGTCCAATCGCAGGGGACCCCCAAGAGACCCAGTACTTC. Amino acid sequence: CASSPIAGDPQETQYF.

The genes are TRBV5-6 and TRBJ2-7; 10 bases are shared with TRBD1. Germline trimming cut 3 bases from V and 2 bases from J; bases unmatched to any gene: 8. CDR3 size: 16 residues. CDR1 SGHDT and CDR2 YYEEEE come from the germline V gene. DNA for the CDR3: TGTGCCAGCAGCTGGCAAGGGACAGGGGAAGCCTACGAGCAGTACTTC. Its translation: CASSWQGTGEAYEQYF.

The chain employs TRBV4-1 and TRBJ2-3; 13 bases align to TRBD2. V trimming: 3 bases; J trimming: 2 bases; junction bases outside the gene matches: 5. This CDR3 has 17 residues. In germline, CDR1 is MGHRA, CDR2 YSYEKL. This CDR3 is CASSHQGLAGNTDTQYF. As DNA, the CDR3 is TGCGCCAGCAGCCACCAGGGACTAGCGGGGAACACAGATACGCAGTATTTT.

This chain joins TRBV5-5 and TRBJ1-2; 9 bases match TRBD1. V trimming: 0 bases; J trimming: 7 bases; junction bases outside the gene matches: 4. The germline V gene encodes CDR1 SGHKS and CDR2 YYEKEE (reference sequence). The CDR3 is 14 amino acids. The DNA for the CDR3 is TGTGCCAGCAGCTTGGAGGGACAGGGAGTTGGCTACACCTTC. Its translation: CASSLEGQGVGYTF.

This chain links TRBV10-3 with TRBJ2-3; 11 bases are shared with TRBD2. Per the germline V gene, CDR1 is ENHRY and CDR2 is SYGVKD. V dropped 6 bases and J dropped 1; count of bases not matched to a gene: 9. The CDR3 runs 17 residues. The chain's CDR3 is CAISNKQLAGGTDTQYF. The CDR3 bases are TGTGCCATCAGCAACAAGCAACTAGCGGGAGGCACAGATACGCAGTATTTT.

The gene calls are TRBV28 and TRBJ1-1; D not certain. The V end was cut by 6 bases, the J end by 3 bases, with 8 bases between. Germline CDR1 reads MDHEN; CDR2 reads SYDVKM. The CDR3 loop spans 12 amino acids. In DNA, the CDR3 is TGTGCCAGCAGGAAATGGCACACTGAAGCTTTCTTT. Amino acid sequence: CASRKWHTEAFF.